The clone carrying this T cell receptor beta chain was observed once. CDR1 and CDR2 from the germline V gene are WNHNN and SYGVQD (reference sequence). There are 15 residues in the CDR3. The ends were cut back, 8 bases at V and 1 base at J, with 16 bases in the middle. Treatment indicated: around 19 received Ad26.COV2.S at low or high dose, single or two shots; 5 received placebo; per-sample allocation not given. The study sampled participants on day 63 after the first vaccine or placebo injection. The sample came from a Boston adult aged 18-55 years. Sequencing used immunoSEQ multiplex PCR; TCRdb keeps in-frame clones, though not all of them. The sample lists hundreds of thousands of clones; 70% to 90% were seen once. The data were obtained in a study of Ad26.COV2.S vaccination and SARS-CoV-2 variants. In the study overall: Once or twice, 56 days apart, Ad26.COV2.S was delivered intramuscularly.

The chain has TRBV10-1 and TRBJ2-3; D perhaps matches TRBD2 (6 bases). The TCR sequence derives from a person between 18 and 59 years old who received the Ad26.COV2.S COVID-19 vaccine or a placebo. The sample in question was peripheral blood, obtained in a trial of Ad26.COV2.S vaccine versus placebo. CDR3 nucleotides: TGCGCCAGCGCCCGGGGGACGAGTGGCACAGATACGCAGTATTTT. Translating it yields CASARGTSGTDTQYF.